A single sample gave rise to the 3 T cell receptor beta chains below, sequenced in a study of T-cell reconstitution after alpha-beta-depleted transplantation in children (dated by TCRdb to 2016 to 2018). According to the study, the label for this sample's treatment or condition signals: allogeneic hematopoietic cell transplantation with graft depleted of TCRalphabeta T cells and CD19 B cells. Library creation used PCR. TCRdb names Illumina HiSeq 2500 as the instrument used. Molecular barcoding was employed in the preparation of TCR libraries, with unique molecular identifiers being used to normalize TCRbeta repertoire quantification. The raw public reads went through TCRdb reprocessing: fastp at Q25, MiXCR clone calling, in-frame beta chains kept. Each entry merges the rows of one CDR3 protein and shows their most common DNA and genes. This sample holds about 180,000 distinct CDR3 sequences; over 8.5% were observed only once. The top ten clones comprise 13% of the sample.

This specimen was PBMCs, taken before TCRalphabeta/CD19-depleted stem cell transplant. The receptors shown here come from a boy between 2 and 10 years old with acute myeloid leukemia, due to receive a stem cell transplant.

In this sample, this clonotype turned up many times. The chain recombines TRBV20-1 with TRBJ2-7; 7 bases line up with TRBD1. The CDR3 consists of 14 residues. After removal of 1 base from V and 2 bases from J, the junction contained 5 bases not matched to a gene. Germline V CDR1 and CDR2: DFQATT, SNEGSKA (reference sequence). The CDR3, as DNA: TGCAGTGCTAGAGCGGCAGGGGGTACCTACGAGCAGTACTTC. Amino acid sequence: CSARAAGGTYEQYF.

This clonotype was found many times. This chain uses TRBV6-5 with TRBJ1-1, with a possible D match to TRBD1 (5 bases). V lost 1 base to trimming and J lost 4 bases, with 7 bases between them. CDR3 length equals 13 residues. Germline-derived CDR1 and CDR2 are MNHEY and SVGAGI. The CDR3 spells CASSYYGGTEAFF. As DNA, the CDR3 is TGTGCCAGCAGTTACTACGGGGGCACTGAAGCTTTCTTT.

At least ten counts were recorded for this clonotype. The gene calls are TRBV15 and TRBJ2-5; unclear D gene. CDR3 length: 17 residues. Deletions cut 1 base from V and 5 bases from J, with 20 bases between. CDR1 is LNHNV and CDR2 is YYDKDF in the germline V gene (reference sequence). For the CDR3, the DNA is TGTGCCACCAGCAGAGGGGTCAGCGCTGAGCCGTGGGAGACCCAGTACTTC. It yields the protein CATSRGVSAEPWETQYF.